Below, 8 T cell receptor beta chains from the same sample are listed, as sequenced in a study of T cells in women clearing cervical HPV infection. Data came from immunoSEQ multiplex PCR; TCRdb stores just in-frame clones and leaves some out. This sample's table has roughly 28,000 clones. Sequences were obtained from blood buffy coat. The receptors were gathered from a woman aged 18 to 75 with a cervical HPV16 infection that either progressed to CIN3+ or cleared (not recorded which).

With respect to this clone: The read ends 3 residues early relative to the CDR3; the germline J gene fills the gap. V gene TRBV19 combines with J gene TRBJ1-4; D not resolved. The V end lost 7 bases, the J end lost 8 bases, and 17 bases lay between the germline ends. Germline V gene sequence: CDR1 LNHDA, CDR2 SQIVND (reference sequence). This CDR3 has 14 amino acids. Here the CDR3 reads CASNAGGILEKLFF. The part of the CDR3 DNA that was read is TGTGCCAGTAATGCGGGAGGGATCTTGGAAAAA.

About this clone: The CDR3 extends 3 residues past the end of the read, so its final part is completed from the germline J gene. This chain joins TRBV2 and TRBJ2-6; D gene unclear. CDR3 length: 15 residues. Trimming removed 7 bases at V and 0 bases at J, with 10 bases between. Germline V CDR1 and CDR2: SNHLY, FYNNEI. Here the CDR3 reads CASKSRFSGANVLTF. The DNA read from the CDR3 is TGTGCCAGCAAAAGTCGGTTCTCTGGGGCCAACGTC.

Note on this clone: The CDR3 goes on 3 residues after the read ends, and that part is filled in from the germline J gene. Other DNA sequences in this specimen translate into the identical CDR3. V gene TRBV7-9 combines with J gene TRBJ2-7, with TRBD1 matching over 8 bases. The V segment lost 6 bases and the J segment 2 bases; nucleotides outside the gene matches: 6. CDR1 is SEHNR, CDR2 FQNEAQ, per germline (reference sequence). The CDR3 length is 14 residues. The CDR3 sequence: CASSIGQGAYEQYF. The sequenced part of the CDR3 DNA is TGTGCCAGCAGTATAGGACAGGGAGCCTACGAG.

Comments on this clone: The sequence runs out 3 residues before the end of the CDR3; the remainder is reconstructed from the germline J gene. V is TRBV19 and J is TRBJ1-1, with D perhaps TRBD1 (5 bases). The CDR3 loop spans 13 amino acids. Trimming removed 8 bases from V and 1 base from J, with 11 bases in between. Germline V gene sequence: CDR1 LNHDA, CDR2 SQIVND (reference sequence). CDR3 bases read: TGTGCCAGTTCCATACAGGCGAACACTGAA. It encodes CASSIQANTE. The CDR3, in full, reads CASSIQANTEAFF.

Note on this clone: The CDR3 end lies 3 residues beyond the end of the read and is filled in from the germline J gene. The V and J genes are TRBV5-1 and TRBJ2-3; D is uncertain. This CDR3 contains 14 residues. Germline V gene data show CDR1 as SGHRS and CDR2 as YFSETQ. Trimming stripped 0 bases from V and 2 bases from J, with 7 bases between. CDR3 DNA (partial): TGCGCCAGCAGCTTGGGGGCACACACAGATACG. It is translated as CASSLGAHTDT. Given in full, the CDR3 is CASSLGAHTDTQYF.

A remark on this clone: From the germline J gene comes the end of the CDR3, since the read stops 3 residues before it. The chain joins TRBV12-3 or TRBV12-4 to TRBJ2-3; TRBD1 aligns across 10 bases. With V trimmed by 4 bases and J by 8 bases, 9 bases remained unmatched. The CDR3 length is 15 residues. The CDR3 DNA, read in part, is TGTGCCAGCAGTTCGACAGGGGGCAAAATGGGTACG. Translation gives CASSSTGGKMGT. In full, the CDR3 reads CASSSTGGKMGTQYF.

Regarding this clone: The read stops 3 residues short of the end of the CDR3; the missing end is completed from the germline J gene. The J gene is TRBJ2-5, the V gene TRBV5-1; maybe TRBD2 (6 bases). Trimming removed 4 bases at V and 1 base at J, with 23 bases between. Per the germline V gene, CDR1 is SGHRS and CDR2 is YFSETQ. The CDR3 contains 18 residues. The part of the CDR3 DNA that was read is TGCGCCAGCAGCCCCCGGACTAAAAGGGCGGGTTCCCAAGAGACC. Translating gives CASSPRTKRAGSQET. The complete CDR3 reads CASSPRTKRAGSQETQYF.

Concerning this clone itself: The missing CDR3 end, 3 residues past where the read stops, is filled in from the germline J gene. The V call is TRBV19, the J call TRBJ2-2; weak D call: TRBD1 (6 bases). The CDR3 runs 16 residues. V lost 1 base to trimming and J lost 3 bases, with 12 bases between them. Germline V gene sequence: CDR1 LNHDA, CDR2 SQIVND (reference sequence). CDR3 DNA (partial): TGTGCCAGTAGTATAGGGACAGCCTTATACACCGGGGAG. Its translation is CASSIGTALYTGE. The full CDR3 sequence reads CASSIGTALYTGELFF.